Below are 26 T cell receptor beta chains sequenced from a single sample in a study of blood T cell repertoires in COVID-19. Clones were read by immunoSEQ multiplex PCR, and TCRdb kept only the in-frame ones, dropping some. The sample comprises about 230,000 clones, about four fifths of which are singletons, and approximately 4.7% rests with the top ten. The sample was peripheral blood. These receptors all stem from a man between 45 and 60 years old with active or convalescent COVID-19.

This clone was found a few times. This chain uses TRBV5-8 with TRBJ1-1; D is unresolved. Germline V gene data show CDR1 as SGHTS and CDR2 as YDEGEE. The CDR3 contains 17 residues. The V gene lost 0 bases and the J gene lost 5 bases, with 20 bases spanning the gap. CDR3 loop: CASSLVERATWGTEAFF. The CDR3 DNA is TGTGCCAGCAGCTTGGTCGAGCGGGCCACCTGGGGAACTGAAGCTTTCTTT.

V and J are TRBV12-3 or TRBV12-4 and TRBJ2-3, with a possible D match to TRBD1 (5 bases). The CDR3 length is 13 residues. The V and J ends lost 6 bases and 6 bases respectively, with 13 bases between them. The CDR3 spells CASSLIRADTQYF. In nucleotides, the CDR3 is TGTGCCAGCAGCTTAATCAGGGCGGATACGCAGTATTTT.

The chain has TRBV6-1 and TRBJ2-7, with 15 bases identical to TRBD2. The V and J ends lost 4 bases and 4 bases, in that order; junction bases with no gene match: 8. The CDR3 spans 17 residues. Germline CDR1 reads MNHNS; CDR2 reads SASEGT. The CDR3: CASSAPGLAGGNYEQYF. CDR3 bases: TGTGCCAGCAGTGCGCCGGGACTAGCGGGGGGTAATTACGAGCAGTACTTC.

The J gene is TRBJ1-5, the V gene TRBV5-1; D might be TRBD1 (6 bases). In germline, CDR1 is SGHRS, CDR2 YFSETQ. With 4 bases removed from V and 0 bases from J, the gap between germline ends came to 8 bases. The CDR3 has 14 amino acids. The CDR3, as DNA: TGCGCCAGCAGCCCGGACAGTAGCAATCAGCCCCAGCATTTT. This sequence encodes CASSPDSSNQPQHF.

The V gene is TRBV24-1, the J gene TRBJ2-2; the D gene is possibly TRBD2 (6 bases). The CDR3 covers 14 residues. In germline, CDR1 is KGHDR, CDR2 SFDVKD. Trimming took 8 bases from V and 0 from J, leaving 9 bases between them. The CDR3 DNA follows: TGTGCCACCACTGGAGGGCCGAACACCGGGGAGCTGTTTTTT. Protein product: CATTGGPNTGELFF.

The chain carries TRBV7-6 and TRBJ1-1, with D perhaps matching TRBD1 (5 bases). Germline CDR1 reads SGHVS; CDR2 reads FNYEAQ. Trimming removed 1 base from V and 0 bases from J, with 9 bases in between. The CDR3 runs 15 residues. Written as DNA, the CDR3 is TGTGCCAGCAGCTTAGGGACAAGTATGAACACTGAAGCTTTCTTT. Translated: CASSLGTSMNTEAFF.

In this sample, this clone turned up a few times. The J gene is TRBJ2-2, the V gene TRBV13; TRBD1 matches 8 bases. Trimming removed 5 bases from V and 2 bases from J; junction bases left unmatched: 10. Germline V gives CDR1 PRHDT, CDR2 FYEKMQ (reference sequence). The CDR3 contains 17 residues. CDR3 loop: CASSPSDRASNTGELFF. The CDR3, as DNA: TGTGCCAGCAGCCCCTCGGACAGGGCCTCCAACACCGGGGAGCTGTTTTTT. The whole variable domain, remainder taken from reference TRBV13 and TRBJ2-2, is AAGVIQSPRHLIKEKRETATLKCYPIPRHDTVYWYQQGPGQDPQFLISFYEKMQSDKGSIPDRFSAQQFSDYHSELNMSSLELGDSALYFCASSPSDRASNTGELFFGEGSRLTVL.

The genes are TRBV2 and TRBJ2-5; D not resolved. Germline V gene sequence: CDR1 SNHLY, CDR2 FYNNEI. This CDR3 has 14 amino acids. Trimming took off 3 bases at V and 1 base at J, with 9 bases between the two ends. CDR3 region: CASSEVLSQETQYF. The CDR3 coding sequence is TGTGCCAGCAGTGAGGTACTGAGCCAAGAGACCCAGTACTTC.

V is TRBV28 and J is TRBJ1-1, with a tentative D call TRBD1 (6 bases). The ends were cut back, 8 bases at V and 8 bases at J, with 15 bases in the middle. Germline loops: CDR1 MDHEN, CDR2 SYDVKM. The CDR3 is 12 amino acids. In nucleotides, the CDR3 is TGTGCCAGCGGAACACAGGGCTGGGAAGCTTTCTTT. It specifies CASGTQGWEAFF. Complete variable domain (other parts from reference TRBV28 and TRBJ1-1): DVKVTQSSRYLVKRTGEKVFLECVQDMDHENMFWYRQDPGLGLRLIYFSYDVKMKEKGDIPEGYSVSREKKERFSLILESASTNQTSMYLCASGTQGWEAFFGQGTRLTVV.

The J gene is TRBJ2-6, the V gene TRBV5-1, with D perhaps TRBD2 (5 bases). Deletions cut 0 bases from V and 2 bases from J, with 9 bases between. Germline-derived CDR1 and CDR2 are SGHRS and YFSETQ. The CDR3 is 16 residues long. The CDR3 reads CASSLAVAPGANVLTF. The CDR3 coding sequence is TGCGCCAGCAGCTTGGCCGTAGCGCCTGGGGCCAACGTCCTGACTTTC.

The chain couples TRBV5-1 to TRBJ2-2, with D uncertain. V lost 0 bases to trimming and J lost 3 bases, with 9 bases between them. The CDR3 has 15 residues. Germline V gene sequence: CDR1 SGHRS, CDR2 YFSETQ. DNA of the CDR3: TGCGCCAGCAGCTTGGCCCCACGGGACACCGGGGAGCTGTTTTTT. Protein product: CASSLAPRDTGELFF.

The CDR3 is CASSGTGDATGELFF. The CDR3 bases are TGTGCCAGCAGCGGCACAGGGGATGCCACCGGGGAGCTGTTTTTT. The chain combines TRBV5-5 with TRBJ2-2; 7 bases agree with TRBD1. This CDR3 contains 15 residues. CDR1 and CDR2 from the germline V gene are SGHKS and YYEKEE (reference sequence). Trimming took 4 bases from V and 4 from J; bases not matched to a gene: 7.

This rearrangement joins TRBV3-1 (or the pseudogene TRBV3-2) to TRBJ1-4; D perhaps matches TRBD1 (6 bases). This CDR3 spans 15 amino acids. The V end was cut by 5 bases, the J end by 6 bases, with 16 bases between. CDR1 and CDR2 from the germline V gene are LGHDT and YNNKEL (reference sequence). The CDR3 protein is CASSSGGGAYEKLFF. CDR3 DNA sequence: TGTGCCAGCAGCTCGGGGGGGGGCGCGTATGAAAAACTGTTTTTT.

Notes on this clone: Other DNA sequences in this sample translate to the same CDR3. The chain combines TRBV28 with TRBJ2-7; possibly TRBD1 for D (6 bases). Between the trimmed V and J ends, which lost 6 bases and 4 bases, there was a span of 10 bases. Germline V lookup: CDR1 MDHEN, CDR2 SYDVKM. The CDR3 length is 12 residues. CDR3 bases: TGTGCCAGCAGCCGGACAGTATACGAGCAGTACTTC. It specifies CASSRTVYEQYF.

This clone was seen a single time. V gene TRBV19 combines with J gene TRBJ2-2; 8 bases fit TRBD1. V was clipped by 4 bases and J by 5 bases; unmatched bases: 6. Germline V lookup: CDR1 LNHDA, CDR2 SQIVND (reference sequence). The CDR3 loop spans 15 amino acids. CDR3 DNA: TGTGCCAGTAGTACCGGACAGGGTGAGACCGGGGAGCTGTTTTTT. As protein: CASSTGQGETGELFF.

Note on this clone: Different DNA sequences within this sample yield the same CDR3. The genes are TRBV5-1 and TRBJ2-7; 7 nucleotides line up with TRBD1. Germline CDR1 and CDR2: SGHRS and YFSETQ. The CDR3 runs 13 residues. The ends lost 4 bases at V and 4 bases at J; junction bases unmatched: 5. DNA of the CDR3: TGCGCCAGCAGCCCCGGGACAGCTTACGAGCAGTACTTC. This translates into CASSPGTAYEQYF.

On this clone itself: Additional DNA sequences in this sample encode the identical CDR3. This chain links TRBV7-3 with TRBJ1-1; no definite D call. The CDR3 is made up of 13 amino acids. CDR1 and CDR2 from the germline V gene are SGHTA and FQGTGA. With 5 bases removed from V and 2 bases from J, the gap between germline ends came to 9 bases. The CDR3 coding sequence is TGTGCCAGCAGCCCGGGTCCCAACACTGAAGCTTTCTTT. Encoded protein: CASSPGPNTEAFF.

This clone showed up just once. V is TRBV5-5 and J is TRBJ2-1, with TRBD2 as a possible D gene (5 bases). Germline CDR1 SGHKS, CDR2 YYEKEE (reference sequence). V lost 2 bases to trimming and J lost 8 bases, with 26 bases between them. The CDR3 runs 18 residues. The CDR3 loop is CASSLPLGEQRLRDEQFF. The CDR3 DNA sequence: TGTGCCAGCAGCTTACCCCTCGGGGAGCAGAGGTTAAGGGATGAGCAGTTCTTC.

The genes are TRBV7-3 and TRBJ2-2, with 8 bases matching TRBD1. Per the germline V gene, CDR1 is SGHTA and CDR2 is FQGTGA. The CDR3 extends over 16 amino acids. With V trimmed by 4 bases and J by 5 bases, 9 bases remained unmatched. The CDR3 spells CASSSDRAAVTGELFF. The CDR3 bases are TGTGCCAGCAGCTCGGACAGGGCGGCGGTAACCGGGGAGCTGTTTTTT.

V and J are TRBV10-2 and TRBJ2-7; 12 nucleotides match TRBD2. V trimming: 5 bases; J trimming: 2 bases; junction bases outside the gene matches: 7. Germline assignment: CDR1 WSHSY and CDR2 SAAADI. The CDR3 is 16 amino acids. Here the CDR3 reads CASSTRLAGDTYEQYF. The DNA of the CDR3 is TGCGCCAGCAGTACCCGACTAGCGGGAGATACCTACGAGCAGTACTTC.

The rearrangement joins TRBV27 to TRBJ2-6, with D tentatively TRBD2 (6 bases). The CDR3 totals 17 residues. The V and J ends lost 4 bases and 0 bases respectively, with 13 bases between them. Germline CDR1 reads MNHEY; CDR2 reads SMNVEV (reference sequence). The CDR3 region has the DNA TGTGCCAGCAGTTCCCCGGGACTGAGCTCTGGGGCCAACGTCCTGACTTTC. This gives the protein CASSSPGLSSGANVLTF.

On this clone: Sequence at one end of the junction differs from germline and may be a read error. The CDR3: CVWKGDNYEQYF. The CDR3 DNA reads as TGTGTCTGGAAAGGGGACAACTACGAGCAGTACTTC. The chain carries TRBV30 and TRBJ2-7; D is possibly TRBD1 (6 bases). The CDR3 sequence is 12 residues long. Per the germline V gene, CDR1 is GTSNPN and CDR2 is SVGIG (reference sequence).

This sequence joins TRBV15 and TRBJ2-1; TRBD2 matches 7 bases. The junction had 5 bases not matched to a gene; V was cut back by 0 bases and J by 0 bases. The germline V gene encodes CDR1 LNHNV and CDR2 YYDKDF (reference sequence). The CDR3 length is 17 residues. The chain's CDR3 is CATSRDLAGSSYNEQFF. DNA for the CDR3: TGTGCCACCAGCAGAGATTTAGCGGGTAGCTCCTACAATGAGCAGTTCTTC.

In this sample, this clone turned up a few times. CDR3 DNA sequence: TGTGCCATCGGGACAGGGACGAATCAGCCCCAGCATTTT. Its protein product is CAIGTGTNQPQHF. The chain combines TRBV10-3 with TRBJ1-5; 9 positions match TRBD1. The germline CDR1 and CDR2 sequences are ENHRY and SYGVKD. V trimming: 8 bases; J trimming: 4 bases; junction bases outside the gene matches: 3. The CDR3 contains 13 residues.

The gene calls are TRBV5-1 and TRBJ2-2; D uncertain. The CDR3 is 17 amino acids. Deletions cut 0 bases from V and 4 bases from J, with 16 bases between. Germline CDR1 and CDR2: SGHRS and YFSETQ. For the CDR3, the DNA is TGCGCCAGCAGCTTGGAAGGAGCGACGGTCCTCACCGGGGAGCTGTTTTTT. Its translation is CASSLEGATVLTGELFF.

The V and J genes are TRBV5-4 and TRBJ1-2; TRBD1 agrees at 8 bases. The germline V gene encodes CDR1 SGHNT and CDR2 YYREEE (reference sequence). V was clipped by 4 bases and J by 9 bases; unmatched bases: 20. This CDR3 has 17 amino acids. The CDR3 nucleotides read TGTGCCAGCAGCGGGCAACCGGGACAGGCGCTATTATGGAGCTACACCTTC. This sequence encodes CASSGQPGQALLWSYTF.